This TCR beta chain was found in a study of graft-versus-host responses after intestinal transplantation. The wider study: Uniformly, recipients were administered anti-thymocyte globulin induction with subsequent tacrolimus and steroids for about 3 years.

The CDR3 length is 19 residues. The V gene's germline CDR1 is SEHNR and CDR2 FQNEAQ (reference sequence). J was trimmed by 1 base and V by 5 bases; bases with no gene match: 17. Method: immunoSEQ multiplex PCR; TCRdb's copy keeps in-frame clones and lacks some. The sample holds over 90,000 clones; roughly 93% are singletons and the top ten take approximately 1%. As for this clone: Antigen unknown.

This clonotype was sampled from a human donor who received an intestinal transplant. Sequenced here: unstimulated CD8+ T cells sorted from spleen or lymph node cells, sampled before intestinal transplant. The gene calls are TRBV7-9 and TRBJ1-1; 9 bases match TRBD1. The CDR3 is CASSPADAQGARENTEAFF. CDR3 coding DNA: TGTGCCAGCAGCCCCGCGGACGCACAGGGGGCGAGAGAGAACACTGAAGCTTTCTTT.